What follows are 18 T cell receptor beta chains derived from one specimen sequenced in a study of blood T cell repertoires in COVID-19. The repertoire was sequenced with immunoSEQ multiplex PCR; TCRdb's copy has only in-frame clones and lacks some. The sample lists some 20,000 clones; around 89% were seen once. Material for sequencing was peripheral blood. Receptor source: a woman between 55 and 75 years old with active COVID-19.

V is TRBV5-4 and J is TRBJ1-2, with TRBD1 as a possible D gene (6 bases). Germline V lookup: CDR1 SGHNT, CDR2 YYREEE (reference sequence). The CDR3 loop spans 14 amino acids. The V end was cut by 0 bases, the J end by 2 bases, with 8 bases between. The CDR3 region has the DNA TGTGCCAGCAGCTTGGCCACAGGGAACTATGGCTACACCTTC. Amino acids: CASSLATGNYGYTF.

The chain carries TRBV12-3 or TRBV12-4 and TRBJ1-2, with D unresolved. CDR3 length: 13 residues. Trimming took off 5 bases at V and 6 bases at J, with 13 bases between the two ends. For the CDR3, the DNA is TGTGCCAGCAGTCGAGTTCCGGAGCATGGCTACACCTTC. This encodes CASSRVPEHGYTF.

The CDR3 nucleotides are TGTGCCAGCAGTTACAGGGATTTCACTGAAGCTTTCTTT. Translating gives CASSYRDFTEAFF. The chain has TRBV27 and TRBJ1-1, with a weak D call TRBD1 (6 bases). The ends were cut back, 4 bases at V and 4 bases at J, with 10 bases in the middle. The CDR3 length is 13 residues. Per germline, CDR1 MNHEY and CDR2 SMNVEV (reference sequence).

CDR3 region: CAIGQGGNQPQHF. The CDR3 DNA reads as TGTGCCATTGGACAGGGAGGAAATCAGCCCCAGCATTTT. V usage is TRBV27 and J usage is TRBJ1-5; 8 bases are a match to TRBD1. Losses at the gene ends were 10 bases for V and 4 bases for J; bases not matched to a gene: 6. From germline, CDR1 is MNHEY and CDR2 SMNVEV (reference sequence). The CDR3 is made up of 13 amino acids.

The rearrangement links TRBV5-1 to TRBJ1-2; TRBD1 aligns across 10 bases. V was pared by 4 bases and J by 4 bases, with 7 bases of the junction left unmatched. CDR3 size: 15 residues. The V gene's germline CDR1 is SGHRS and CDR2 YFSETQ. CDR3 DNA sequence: TGCGCCAGCAGCCGCGGGACAGGGGTTAGCTATGGCTACACCTTC. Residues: CASSRGTGVSYGYTF.

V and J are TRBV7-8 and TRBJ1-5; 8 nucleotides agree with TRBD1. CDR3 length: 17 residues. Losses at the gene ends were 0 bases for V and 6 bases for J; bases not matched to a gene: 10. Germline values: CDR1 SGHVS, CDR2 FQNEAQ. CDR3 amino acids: CASSLATRTGQGQPQHF. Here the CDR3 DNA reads TGTGCCAGCAGCTTAGCGACACGGACAGGGCAAGGTCAGCCCCAGCATTTT.

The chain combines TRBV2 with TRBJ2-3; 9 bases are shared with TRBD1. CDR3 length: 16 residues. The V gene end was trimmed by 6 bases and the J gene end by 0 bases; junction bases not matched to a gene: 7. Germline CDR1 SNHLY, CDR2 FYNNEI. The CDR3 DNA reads TGTGCCAGCAGCGCACAGGGGGCGCGGAGCACAGATACGCAGTATTTT. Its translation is CASSAQGARSTDTQYF.

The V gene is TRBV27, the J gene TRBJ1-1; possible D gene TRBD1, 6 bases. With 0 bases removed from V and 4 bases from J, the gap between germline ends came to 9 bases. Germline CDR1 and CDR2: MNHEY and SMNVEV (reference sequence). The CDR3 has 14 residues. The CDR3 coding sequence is TGTGCCAGCAGTTTATCGAGAGGGGGCACTGAAGCTTTCTTT. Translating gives CASSLSRGGTEAFF.

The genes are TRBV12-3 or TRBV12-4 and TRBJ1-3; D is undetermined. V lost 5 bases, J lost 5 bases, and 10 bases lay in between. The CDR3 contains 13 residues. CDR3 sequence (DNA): TGTGCCAGCAGTCCCGGTCCGAGAAACACCATATATTTT. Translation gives CASSPGPRNTIYF.

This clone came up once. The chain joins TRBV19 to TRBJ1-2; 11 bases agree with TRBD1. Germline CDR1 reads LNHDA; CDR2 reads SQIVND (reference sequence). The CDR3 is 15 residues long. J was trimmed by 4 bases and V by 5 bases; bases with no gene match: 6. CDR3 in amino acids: CASSPGQGAVYGYTF. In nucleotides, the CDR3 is TGTGCCAGTAGTCCAGGACAGGGGGCCGTCTATGGCTACACCTTC.

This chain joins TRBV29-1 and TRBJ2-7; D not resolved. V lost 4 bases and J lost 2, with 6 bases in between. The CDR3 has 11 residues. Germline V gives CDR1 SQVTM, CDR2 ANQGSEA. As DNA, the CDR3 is TGCAGCGTTGTCAAAACCTACGAGCAGTACTTC. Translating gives CSVVKTYEQYF.

Here the CDR3 DNA reads TGCGCCAGCAGTGCAGGGACAGTCGAATCACCCCTCCACTTT. It is translated as CASSAGTVESPLHF. The chain has TRBV10-2 and TRBJ1-6; 7 nucleotides agree with TRBD1. V lost 4 bases and J lost 10; bases outside the gene matches: 7. CDR1 and CDR2 from the germline V gene are WSHSY and SAAADI. The CDR3 totals 14 residues.

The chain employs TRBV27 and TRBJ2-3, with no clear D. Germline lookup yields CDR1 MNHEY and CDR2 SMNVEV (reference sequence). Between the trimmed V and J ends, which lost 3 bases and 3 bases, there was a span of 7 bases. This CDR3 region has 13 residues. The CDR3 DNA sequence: TGTGCCAGCAGTTTCCCGTTAACAGATACGCAGTATTTT. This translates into CASSFPLTDTQYF.

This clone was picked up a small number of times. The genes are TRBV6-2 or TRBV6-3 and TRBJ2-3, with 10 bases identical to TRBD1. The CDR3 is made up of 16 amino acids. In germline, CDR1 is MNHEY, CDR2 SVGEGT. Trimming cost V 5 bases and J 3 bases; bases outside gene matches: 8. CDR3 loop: CASSTTPGQGTDTQYF. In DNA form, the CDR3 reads TGTGCCAGCAGTACCACCCCGGGACAGGGGACAGATACGCAGTATTTT.

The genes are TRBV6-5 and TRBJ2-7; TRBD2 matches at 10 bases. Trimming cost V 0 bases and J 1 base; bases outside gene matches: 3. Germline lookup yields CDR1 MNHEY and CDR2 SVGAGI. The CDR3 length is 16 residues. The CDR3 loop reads CASSYSLAGLSYEQYF. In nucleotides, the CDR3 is TGTGCCAGCAGTTACTCACTAGCGGGACTGTCCTACGAGCAGTACTTC.

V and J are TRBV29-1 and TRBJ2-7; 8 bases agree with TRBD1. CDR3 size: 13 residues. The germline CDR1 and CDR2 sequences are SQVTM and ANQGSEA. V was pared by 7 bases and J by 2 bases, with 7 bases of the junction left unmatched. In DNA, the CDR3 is TGCAGCGCCGAGACAGGGGACACCTACGAGCAGTACTTC. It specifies CSAETGDTYEQYF.

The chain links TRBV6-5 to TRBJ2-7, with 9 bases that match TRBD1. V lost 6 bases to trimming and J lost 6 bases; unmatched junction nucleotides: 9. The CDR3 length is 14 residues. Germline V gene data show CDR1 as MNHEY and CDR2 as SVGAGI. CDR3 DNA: TGTGCCAGCAGCTATCCAGGGACAGGGAGCGAGCAGTACTTC. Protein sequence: CASSYPGTGSEQYF.

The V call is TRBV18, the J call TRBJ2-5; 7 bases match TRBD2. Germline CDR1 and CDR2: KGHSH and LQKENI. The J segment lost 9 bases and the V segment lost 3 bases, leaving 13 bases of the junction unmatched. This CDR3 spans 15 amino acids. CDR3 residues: CASSPTTSLSGAQYF. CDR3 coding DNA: TGTGCCAGCTCACCTACGACAAGCCTAAGCGGGGCCCAGTACTTC.